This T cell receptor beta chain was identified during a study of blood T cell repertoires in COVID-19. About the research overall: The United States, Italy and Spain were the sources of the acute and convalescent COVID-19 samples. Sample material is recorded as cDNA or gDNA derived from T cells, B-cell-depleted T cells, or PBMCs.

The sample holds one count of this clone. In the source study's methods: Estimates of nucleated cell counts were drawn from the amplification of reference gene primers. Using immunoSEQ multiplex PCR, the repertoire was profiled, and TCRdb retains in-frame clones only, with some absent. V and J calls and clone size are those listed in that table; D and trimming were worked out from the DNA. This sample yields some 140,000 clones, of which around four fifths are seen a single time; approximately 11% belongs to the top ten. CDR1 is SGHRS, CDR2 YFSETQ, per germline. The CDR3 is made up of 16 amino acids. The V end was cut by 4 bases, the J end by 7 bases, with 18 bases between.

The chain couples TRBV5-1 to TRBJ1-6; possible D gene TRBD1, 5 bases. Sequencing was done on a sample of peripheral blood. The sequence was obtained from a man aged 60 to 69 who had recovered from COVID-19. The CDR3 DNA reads TGCGCCAGCAGCGCTCTTACGGGGGATGAAAATTCACCCCTCCACTTT. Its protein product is CASSALTGDENSPLHF.